These 30 T cell receptor beta chains were sequenced from one sample in a study of blood T cell repertoires in COVID-19. The protocol was immunoSEQ multiplex PCR, while the TCRdb copy is restricted to in-frame clones and leaves out a portion. The table includes tens of thousands of clones, 87% detected once. The sample consisted of peripheral blood. The receptors derive from a man in his sixties with active COVID-19.

The J gene is TRBJ1-1, the V gene TRBV5-5; D possibly corresponds to TRBD1 (5 bases). The germline V gene encodes CDR1 SGHKS and CDR2 YYEKEE (reference sequence). Trimming pared 0 bases from V and 1 base from J, leaving 19 bases between. The CDR3 runs to 18 residues. CDR3 amino acids: CASSLAWGLLGGNTEAFF. DNA for the CDR3: TGTGCCAGCAGCTTGGCGTGGGGCTTACTTGGTGGGAACACTGAAGCTTTCTTT.

This rearrangement joins TRBV5-1 to TRBJ2-5, with TRBD1 as a possible D gene (7 bases). From germline, CDR1 is SGHRS and CDR2 YFSETQ. The V end was cut by 4 bases, the J end by 3 bases, with 16 bases between. The CDR3 is 15 amino acids. The CDR3 DNA is TGCGCCAGCAGCCCCGCGGCGGGGACAGAAGAGACCCAGTACTTC. As protein: CASSPAAGTEETQYF.

V and J are TRBV18 and TRBJ2-1; D might be TRBD1 (7 bases). Germline V gives CDR1 KGHSH, CDR2 LQKENI. With 6 bases removed from V and 7 bases from J, the gap between germline ends came to 22 bases. This CDR3 contains 16 residues. The CDR3 loop is CASSPTQGGVKNEQFF. The CDR3 DNA follows: TGTGCCAGCTCCCCGACCCAGGGGGGAGTAAAAAATGAGCAGTTCTTC.

The genes are TRBV5-4 and TRBJ2-7; 10 bases are shared with TRBD1. With 4 bases clipped from V and 3 bases from J, the junction kept 7 bases outside the gene matches. The CDR3 runs 15 residues. Germline CDR1 reads SGHNT; CDR2 reads YYREEE (reference sequence). Here the CDR3 DNA reads TGTGCCAGCAGCGTTGGGACAGGGGAATTCTACGAGCAGTACTTC. Protein sequence: CASSVGTGEFYEQYF.

The gene calls are TRBV6-1 and TRBJ1-1; perhaps TRBD1 as D (5 bases). The CDR3 has 18 amino acids. V was cut by 1 base and J by 0 bases, with 18 bases left in between. CDR1 is MNHNS, CDR2 SASEGT, per germline. The CDR3 spells CASSEGRGVPSMNTEAFF. CDR3 nucleotides: TGTGCCAGCAGTGAAGGGCGGGGCGTCCCCTCTATGAACACTGAAGCTTTCTTT.

This clone is a singleton in its sample. This chain connects TRBV7-2 to TRBJ2-3; perhaps TRBD1 as D (5 bases). Germline-derived CDR1 and CDR2 are SGHTA and FQGNSA. This CDR3 region has 18 residues. V was shortened by 2 bases and J by 0 bases, with 18 bases between the two germline ends. CDR3 bases: TGTGCCAGCAGCTTAAAGCCGCGGACAACAACTAGCACAGATACGCAGTATTTT. This codes for CASSLKPRTTTSTDTQYF.

This chain uses TRBV19 with TRBJ1-2, with TRBD1 identical over 7 bases. Per germline, CDR1 LNHDA and CDR2 SQIVND (reference sequence). There are 13 residues in the CDR3. The trim removed 9 bases at V and 6 bases at J, leaving 10 bases unmatched. The CDR3 here is CASSIDRVDGYTF. Written as DNA, the CDR3 is TGTGCCAGCTCCATCGACAGGGTAGATGGCTACACCTTC.

The DNA of the CDR3 is TGTGCCAGCAGTGATACAGGCACCTACGAGCAGTACTTC. Its translation: CASSDTGTYEQYF. This chain connects TRBV25-1 to TRBJ2-7, with a weak D call TRBD1 (5 bases). The CDR3 runs 13 residues. Trimming removed 3 bases at V and 2 bases at J, with 8 bases between. In germline, CDR1 is MGHDK, CDR2 SYGVNS.

V is TRBV11-2 and J is TRBJ2-3; D perhaps matches TRBD2 (6 bases). Trimming cost V 5 bases and J 7 bases, with 7 bases left between them. The CDR3 runs to 11 residues. Germline loops: CDR1 SGHAT, CDR2 FQNNGV. The CDR3 sequence: CASSSGHTQYF. CDR3 coding DNA: TGTGCCAGCAGCAGCGGGCATACGCAGTATTTT. The full variable domain, its missing parts supplied by reference TRBV11-2 and TRBJ2-3, is EAGVAQSPRYKIIEKRQSVAFWCNPISGHATLYWYQQILGQGPKLLIQFQNNGVVDDSQLPKDRFSAERLKGVDSTLKIQPAKLEDSAVYLCASSSGHTQYFGPGTRLTVL.

The chain is built from TRBV2 and TRBJ1-4, with 9 bases that match TRBD1. CDR3 length equals 15 residues. V shed 6 bases and J 2 bases; nucleotides not matched to a gene: 4. CDR1 is SNHLY and CDR2 is FYNNEI in the germline V gene. CDR3 DNA: TGTGCCAGCAGGACAGGGGGGAACACTAATGAAAAACTGTTTTTT. It codes for CASRTGGNTNEKLFF.

The chain recombines TRBV10-3 with TRBJ2-7; 11 bases agree with TRBD2. CDR3 length equals 16 residues. V shed 2 bases, J shed 2 bases, and the junction held 5 bases outside the gene matches. Germline values: CDR1 ENHRY, CDR2 SYGVKD. The CDR3 nucleotides read TGTGCCATCAGTGAGAGGGCTAGCGGGGGGCCCTACGAGCAGTACTTC. Translated, it gives CAISERASGGPYEQYF.

The V call is TRBV4-3, the J call TRBJ2-1; 9 nucleotides line up with TRBD1. Germline V CDR1 and CDR2: LGHNA, YSLEER. The CDR3 spans 16 residues. The V gene end was trimmed by 2 bases and the J gene end by 5 bases; junction bases not matched to a gene: 7. CDR3 loop: CASSQIRDRANNEQFF. CDR3 nucleotide sequence: TGCGCCAGCAGCCAAATCCGGGACAGGGCCAACAATGAGCAGTTCTTC.

The chain recombines TRBV5-5 with TRBJ2-7; 7 nucleotides match TRBD2. This CDR3 has 16 amino acids. Germline V CDR1 and CDR2: SGHKS, YYEKEE (reference sequence). V gave up 4 bases and J gave up 2 bases; unmatched junction bases: 12. This chain's CDR3 is CASSLGGTSATYEQYF. The DNA for the CDR3 is TGTGCCAGCAGCCTCGGCGGAACTAGCGCGACCTACGAGCAGTACTTC.

The chain has TRBV5-1 and TRBJ1-1, with 7 bases aligning to TRBD1. This CDR3 is built from 14 residues. Germline-derived CDR1 and CDR2 are SGHRS and YFSETQ. V shed 4 bases and J 1 base; nucleotides not matched to a gene: 4. The DNA of the CDR3 is TGCGCCAGCAGCCCCCGACAGGGGAACACTGAAGCTTTCTTT. This encodes CASSPRQGNTEAFF.

The chain has TRBV3-1 (or the pseudogene TRBV3-2) and TRBJ1-6; D might be TRBD1 (5 bases). Germline-derived CDR1 and CDR2 are LGHDT and YNNKEL (reference sequence). The ends were cut back, 5 bases at V and 10 bases at J, with 12 bases in the middle. The CDR3 loop spans 13 amino acids. The chain's CDR3 is CASSDRRESPLHF. The DNA of the CDR3 is TGTGCCAGCAGCGACAGAAGGGAATCACCCCTCCACTTT.

The genes are TRBV28 and TRBJ1-4; 8 bases match TRBD1. Per the germline V gene, CDR1 is MDHEN and CDR2 is SYDVKM. V was clipped by 4 bases and J by 4 bases; unmatched bases: 5. There are 15 residues in the CDR3. In nucleotides, the CDR3 is TGTGCCAGCAGTTCTGCAGGGGGCCTTAATGAAAAACTGTTTTTT. Its protein product is CASSSAGGLNEKLFF.

This sequence joins TRBV18 and TRBJ2-1; 12 bases are a match to TRBD1. CDR1 is KGHSH and CDR2 is LQKENI in the germline V gene. The V gene end was trimmed by 5 bases and the J gene end by 0 bases; junction bases not matched to a gene: 5. This CDR3 contains 17 residues. CDR3 loop: CASSKGTGGSSYNEQFF. Here the CDR3 DNA reads TGTGCCAGCTCAAAAGGGACAGGGGGCAGCTCCTACAATGAGCAGTTCTTC.

V usage is TRBV19 and J usage is TRBJ1-2, with 8 bases lining up with TRBD1. Trimming at V came to 5 bases and at J to 5 bases, leaving 7 bases not matched to a gene. The CDR3 has 14 amino acids. Per germline, CDR1 LNHDA and CDR2 SQIVND (reference sequence). The CDR3 DNA reads TGTGCCAGTAGTCCGGGACAGGTCGCGTATGGCTACACCTTC. This encodes CASSPGQVAYGYTF.

The chain is built from TRBV29-1 and TRBJ1-1; weak D call: TRBD1 (6 bases). V was shortened by 5 bases and J by 2 bases, with 15 bases between the two germline ends. Germline loops: CDR1 SQVTM, CDR2 ANQGSEA. CDR3 length equals 14 residues. The CDR3 reads CSVTRGGGNTEAFF. The CDR3 DNA reads TGCAGCGTTACTAGGGGAGGGGGAAACACTGAAGCTTTCTTT.

This clone has more than one count but fewer than ten. V usage is TRBV5-1 and J usage is TRBJ1-6, with D tentatively TRBD1 (6 bases). The CDR3 runs 15 residues. The germline V gene encodes CDR1 SGHRS and CDR2 YFSETQ. Trimming shortened V by 6 bases and J by 5 bases, and 15 bases separated the two germline ends. The chain's CDR3 is CASKGWTDNNSPLHF. The CDR3 DNA reads TGCGCCAGCAAAGGATGGACAGACAATAATTCACCCCTCCACTTT.

In the case of this clone: One junction end disagrees with the germline gene, perhaps due to a read error. The chain couples TRBV7-7 to TRBJ2-5; D perhaps matches TRBD2 (6 bases). The length of the CDR3 is 16 residues. Germline loops: CDR1 SSHAT, CDR2 FNYEAQ (reference sequence). In DNA form, the CDR3 reads TGTGCTAGCAGCTTGAATGGTAATAGCGGTCAAGAGACCCAGTACTTC. Encoded protein: CASSLNGNSGQETQYF.

The chain has TRBV29-1 and TRBJ2-7, with TRBD1 matching 9 bases. Losses at the gene ends were 1 base for V and 6 bases for J; bases not matched to a gene: 7. The CDR3 is 14 amino acids. Germline CDR1 SQVTM, CDR2 ANQGSEA. The CDR3 loop reads CSVEAGTGRAEQYF. The CDR3 DNA reads TGCAGCGTTGAAGCCGGGACAGGGAGAGCCGAGCAGTACTTC.

This clone was found once. The rearrangement uses TRBV5-1 and TRBJ2-1; D may be TRBD2 (5 bases). The V end lost 0 bases, the J end lost 1 base, and 11 bases lay between the germline ends. Germline V gene data show CDR1 as SGHRS and CDR2 as YFSETQ. The CDR3 has 16 residues. The CDR3 nucleotides are TGCGCCAGCAGCTTGGCGGCTAGCAGATCCTACAATGAGCAGTTCTTC. It translates to CASSLAASRSYNEQFF.

As regards this clone: Mismatch with germline at one junction end may stem from a read error. The genes are TRBV14 and TRBJ2-7, with D tentatively TRBD1 (6 bases). CDR3 size: 13 residues. Per germline, CDR1 SGHDN and CDR2 FVKESK. CDR3 amino acids: CASSQGRRGNFFF. Here the CDR3 DNA reads TGTGCCAGCAGCCAAGGCCGCAGGGGAAATTTTTTCTTC.

As regards this clone: One end of the junction is discordant with germline, which a read error may explain. The chain combines TRBV2 with TRBJ1-2; weak D call: TRBD1 (5 bases). CDR1 is SNHLY and CDR2 is FYNNEI in the germline V gene. This CDR3 has 14 residues. The CDR3 DNA sequence: TGTGCCTCCAATCGGGCAGGGAAGCACTATGACTACACCTTC. Translated: CASNRAGKHYDYTF.

The chain recombines TRBV14 with TRBJ1-3, with a tentative D call TRBD1 (5 bases). The V end lost 4 bases, the J end lost 4 bases, and 11 bases lay between the germline ends. From germline, CDR1 is SGHDN and CDR2 FVKESK. The CDR3 sequence is 14 residues long. The CDR3 sequence is CASSRPGSGNTIYF. CDR3 in DNA: TGTGCCAGCAGCCGTCCAGGGTCGGGAAACACCATATATTTT. The full variable domain, rest sourced from reference TRBV14 and TRBJ1-3, is EAGVTQFPSHSVIEKGQTVTLRCDPISGHDNLYWYRRVMGKEIKFLLHFVKESKQDESGMPNNRFLAERTGGTYSTLKVQPAELEDSGVYFCASSRPGSGNTIYFGEGSWLTVV.

This rearrangement joins TRBV6-2 or TRBV6-3 to TRBJ2-5; 9 bases are a match to TRBD1. The CDR3 consists of 14 residues. In germline, CDR1 is MNHEY, CDR2 SVGEGT. Unmatched junction bases numbered 2, after V lost 4 bases and J lost 2 bases. CDR3 loop: CASSSGTGQETQYF. DNA for the CDR3: TGTGCCAGCAGTTCCGGGACAGGGCAAGAGACCCAGTACTTC.

V and J are TRBV2 and TRBJ1-4, with a weak D call TRBD1 (6 bases). Germline CDR1 SNHLY, CDR2 FYNNEI. Trimming cost V 7 bases and J 7 bases, with 13 bases left between them. The CDR3 loop spans 13 amino acids. The CDR3 DNA reads TGTGCCAGCATCAGGGGTTTGAGTGAAAAACTGTTTTTT. Protein product: CASIRGLSEKLFF.

The rearrangement uses TRBV9 and TRBJ1-5; perhaps TRBD1 as D (6 bases). The CDR3 runs to 16 residues. V was clipped by 4 bases and J by 0 bases, with 14 bases between them. Germline CDR1 SGDLS, CDR2 YYNGEE. The CDR3 region has the DNA TGTGCCAGCAGCCCCGGAGTGGGGGCTAGCAATCAGCCCCAGCATTTT. It codes for CASSPGVGASNQPQHF.

This clone was seen a few times. The V gene is TRBV18, the J gene TRBJ1-3, with a tentative D call TRBD1 (5 bases). The germline V gene has CDR1 KGHSH and CDR2 LQKENI. This CDR3 is built from 14 residues. Trimming removed 3 bases at V and 0 bases at J, with 6 bases between. This chain's CDR3 is CASSPQGSGNTIYF. The CDR3 DNA reads as TGTGCCAGCTCACCTCAGGGCTCTGGAAACACCATATATTTT.